These 32 T cell receptor beta chains originate from one sample sequenced in a study of blood T cell repertoires in COVID-19. Data came from immunoSEQ multiplex PCR; TCRdb stores just in-frame clones and leaves some out. The sample contains fewer than 500,000 clones, approximately 89% of which appear only once. The sample taken for sequencing was PBMCs or T cells enriched from blood (not recorded which). The receptors stem from a man younger than 40 who had recovered from COVID-19.

The chain combines TRBV10-3 with TRBJ1-5; TRBD1 aligns across 12 bases. After removal of 10 bases from V and 6 bases from J, the junction contained 7 bases not matched to a gene. The CDR3 length is 14 residues. Germline V gene lookup returns CDR1 ENHRY and CDR2 SYGVKD. Written as DNA, the CDR3 is TGTGCCACTTCCGGGACAGGGGGCACTCAGCCCCAGCATTTT. Translated: CATSGTGGTQPQHF.

This clone was observed once. The V call is TRBV9, the J call TRBJ1-2, with 9 bases fitting TRBD1. The V gene end was trimmed by 0 bases and the J gene end by 7 bases; junction bases not matched to a gene: 10. This CDR3 has 16 amino acids. Germline values: CDR1 SGDLS, CDR2 YYNGEE. CDR3 nucleotides: TGTGCCAGCAGCGTAGGGGGAACACAGGGGGCATTTGGCTACACCTTC. Translation: CASSVGGTQGAFGYTF.

The rearrangement links TRBV18 to TRBJ2-5; D may be TRBD1 (6 bases). Looked up from germline, CDR1 is KGHSH and CDR2 is LQKENI. CDR3 size: 13 residues. V lost 8 bases and J lost 2, with 12 bases in between. In DNA form, the CDR3 reads TGTGCCAGCCTTAACAGGGATCAAGAGACCCAGTACTTC. Protein: CASLNRDQETQYF.

This clone was observed a few times. The rearrangement uses TRBV6-2 or TRBV6-3 and TRBJ1-3; no clear D gene. This CDR3 is built from 18 residues. The V and J ends lost 2 bases and 0 bases respectively, with 17 bases between them. Looked up from germline, CDR1 is MNHEY and CDR2 is SVGEGT. CDR3 coding DNA: TGTGCCAGCAGTTACCCGGGAGGGAGTGGACCCTCTGGAAACACCATATATTTT. Its translation: CASSYPGGSGPSGNTIYF.

The chain couples TRBV9 to TRBJ1-2; 7 bases agree with TRBD1. The CDR3 totals 13 residues. V lost 0 bases to trimming and J lost 7 bases; unmatched junction nucleotides: 3. From germline, CDR1 is SGDLS and CDR2 YYNGEE. The CDR3 DNA follows: TGTGCCAGCAGCGTAGGAGGGGGCTCTGGCTACACCTTC. This gives the protein CASSVGGGSGYTF. Full variable domain (outside the CDR3, taken from reference TRBV9 and TRBJ1-2): DSGVTQTPKHLITATGQRVTLRCSPRSGDLSVYWYQQSLDQGLQFLIQYYNGEERAKGNILERFSAQQFPDLHSELNLSSLELGDSALYFCASSVGGGSGYTFGSGTRLTVV.

CDR3 loop: CASSQENRPDGGEQYF. The CDR3, as DNA: TGTGCCAGCAGCCAAGAAAACCGGCCGGACGGGGGCGAGCAGTACTTC. The V and J genes are TRBV14 and TRBJ2-7, with D tentatively TRBD2 (6 bases). The V end was cut by 0 bases, the J end by 6 bases, with 18 bases between. Germline CDR1 and CDR2: SGHDN and FVKESK. CDR3 length: 16 amino acids. The full variable domain, completed using reference TRBV14 and TRBJ2-7, is EAGVTQFPSHSVIEKGQTVTLRCDPISGHDNLYWYRRVMGKEIKFLLHFVKESKQDESGMPNNRFLAERTGGTYSTLKVQPAELEDSGVYFCASSQENRPDGGEQYFGPGTRLTVT.

This chain uses TRBV18 with TRBJ1-3; the D is unclear. The CDR3 loop spans 14 amino acids. The V end lost 5 bases, the J end lost 0 bases, and 8 bases lay between the germline ends. Germline-derived CDR1 and CDR2 are KGHSH and LQKENI. The CDR3 DNA reads TGTGCCAGCTCAGAACTCGTCTCTGGAAACACCATATATTTT. Residues: CASSELVSGNTIYF.

In this sample, this clone turned up a few times. The chain carries TRBV7-2 and TRBJ1-5; 8 bases are a match to TRBD1. In germline, CDR1 is SGHTA, CDR2 FQGNSA. Losses at the gene ends were 1 base for V and 0 bases for J; bases not matched to a gene: 2. The CDR3 runs to 16 residues. CDR3 region: CASSLEGTGSNQPQHF. The CDR3 region has the DNA TGTGCCAGCAGCTTAGAAGGGACAGGTAGCAATCAGCCCCAGCATTTT.

This chain links TRBV13 with TRBJ2-5, with D perhaps TRBD1 (6 bases). In germline, CDR1 is PRHDT, CDR2 FYEKMQ (reference sequence). The length of the CDR3 is 14 residues. Trimming left V 3 bases short and J 5 bases short, with 13 bases between. The CDR3 nucleotides read TGTGCCAGCAGCTTCAGGGGTTCGGGGGAGACCCAGTACTTC. Protein: CASSFRGSGETQYF.

V gene TRBV10-1 combines with J gene TRBJ2-1; D may be TRBD1 (6 bases). CDR3 length: 16 amino acids. Deletions cut 0 bases from V and 2 bases from J, with 11 bases between. CDR1 and CDR2 (germline): WNHNN, SYGVQD (reference sequence). The CDR3 DNA sequence: TGCGCCAGCAGTGAGTCTCAGGGGAGCCCCTACAATGAGCAGTTCTTC. Its translation: CASSESQGSPYNEQFF.

The V call is TRBV7-2, the J call TRBJ2-5; 13 bases are a match to TRBD2. With V trimmed by 3 bases and J by 4 bases, 2 bases remained unmatched. The V gene's germline CDR1 is SGHTA and CDR2 FQGNSA. The CDR3 loop spans 15 amino acids. This CDR3 reads CASSLGTSGVETQYF. The CDR3 DNA sequence: TGTGCCAGCAGCTTGGGGACTAGCGGGGTAGAGACCCAGTACTTC.

V usage is TRBV24-1 and J usage is TRBJ2-1, with 9 nucleotides matching TRBD1. Germline V gene sequence: CDR1 KGHDR, CDR2 SFDVKD. J lost 4 bases, V lost 4 bases, and 10 bases had no gene match. CDR3 length equals 17 residues. Here the CDR3 DNA reads TGTGCCACCAGTGACGCGCCGGGACAGGGCCGTTACAATGAGCAGTTCTTC. It translates to CATSDAPGQGRYNEQFF.

The sample holds one count of this clone. This chain links TRBV3-1 (or the pseudogene TRBV3-2) with TRBJ1-4; D remains unclear. Looked up from germline, CDR1 is LGHDT and CDR2 is YNNKEL (reference sequence). Trimming removed 4 bases at V and 6 bases at J, with 12 bases between. This CDR3 is built from 14 residues. Written as DNA, the CDR3 is TGTGCCAGCAGCCTTAGCGGAGGATATGAAAAACTGTTTTTT. It specifies CASSLSGGYEKLFF.

This sequence joins TRBV6-5 and TRBJ2-5, with no clear D. Per the germline V gene, CDR1 is MNHEY and CDR2 is SVGAGI. Trimming stripped 5 bases from V and 6 bases from J, with 10 bases between. This CDR3 contains 12 residues. CDR3 residues: CASSPLGQTQYF. For the CDR3, the DNA is TGTGCCAGCAGTCCGTTGGGCCAGACCCAGTACTTC.

The rearrangement uses TRBV5-1 and TRBJ2-7; TRBD1 matches at 8 bases. The V segment lost 1 base and the J segment 2 bases; nucleotides outside the gene matches: 5. The CDR3 is 15 amino acids. Germline V gene lookup returns CDR1 SGHRS and CDR2 YFSETQ. The CDR3 DNA reads as TGCGCCAGCAGCTTGTGGCAGGGGGCGGCCTACGAGCAGTACTTC. It translates to CASSLWQGAAYEQYF.

This clone was seen a single time. This sample also contains other DNA sequences that code for the same CDR3. The gene calls are TRBV5-1 and TRBJ2-5, with 7 bases aligning to TRBD1. The CDR3 length is 14 residues. Germline V gene sequence: CDR1 SGHRS, CDR2 YFSETQ. Germline trimming cut 4 bases from V and 2 bases from J; bases unmatched to any gene: 5. CDR3 loop: CASSPGQPQETQYF. The CDR3, as DNA: TGCGCCAGCAGCCCGGGACAGCCTCAAGAGACCCAGTACTTC. Full variable domain (rest looked up from reference TRBV5-1 and TRBJ2-5): KAGVTQTPRYLIKTRGQQVTLSCSPISGHRSVSWYQQTPGQGLQFLFEYFSETQRNKGNFPGRFSGRQFSNSRSEMNVSTLELGDSALYLCASSPGQPQETQYFGPGTRLLVL.

CDR3 protein: CASSPTGELSDTQYF. As DNA, the CDR3 is TGCGCCAGCAGCCCGACAGGGGAACTTTCAGATACGCAGTATTTT. This chain joins TRBV5-1 and TRBJ2-3; 8 bases match TRBD1. In germline, CDR1 is SGHRS, CDR2 YFSETQ. CDR3 length: 15 amino acids. Trimming cost V 4 bases and J 4 bases; bases outside gene matches: 8.

The V call is TRBV11-2, the J call TRBJ1-6; 11 bases agree with TRBD1. The CDR3 spans 14 residues. Germline trimming cut 3 bases from V and 8 bases from J; bases unmatched to any gene: 0. Germline CDR1 reads SGHAT; CDR2 reads FQNNGV. DNA of the CDR3: TGTGCCAGCAGCTTGGGACAGGGGGATTCACCCCTCCACTTT. Amino acid sequence: CASSLGQGDSPLHF.

This clone was observed a handful of times. The V gene is TRBV20-1, the J gene TRBJ2-1; 8 nucleotides agree with TRBD2. The V segment lost 3 bases and the J segment 5 bases; nucleotides outside the gene matches: 3. The CDR3 has 13 residues. Germline CDR1 and CDR2: DFQATT and SNEGSKA (reference sequence). CDR3 sequence reads: CSASSGANNEQFF. CDR3 sequence (DNA): TGCAGTGCTAGTAGCGGGGCTAACAATGAGCAGTTCTTC.

The chain has TRBV10-3 and TRBJ2-2; TRBD2 matches at 13 bases. This CDR3 has 16 residues. With V trimmed by 4 bases and J by 5 bases, 4 bases remained unmatched. Germline loops: CDR1 ENHRY, CDR2 SYGVKD. The CDR3 nucleotides are TGTGCCATCAGTGGACTAGCGGGGGGATTGACCGGGGAGCTGTTTTTT. It translates to CAISGLAGGLTGELFF.

J is TRBJ1-3 and V is TRBV10-2, with 8 bases fitting TRBD1. V gave up 4 bases and J gave up 2 bases; unmatched junction bases: 4. This CDR3 contains 15 residues. CDR1 is WSHSY, CDR2 SAAADI, per germline. CDR3 amino acids: CASSATGAPGNTIYF. The CDR3 DNA reads as TGCGCCAGCAGTGCGACAGGGGCGCCTGGAAACACCATATATTTT.

This chain connects TRBV27 to TRBJ1-4; unclear D gene. The CDR3 has 12 residues. V shed 7 bases and J shed 8 bases, with 11 bases lying between them. CDR1 is MNHEY and CDR2 is SMNVEV in the germline V gene (reference sequence). This CDR3 reads CASKRGREKLFF. The CDR3 DNA reads as TGTGCCAGCAAACGGGGTCGGGAAAAACTGTTTTTT.

In its sample, this clone was seen once. The chain employs TRBV5-1 and TRBJ2-2; TRBD2 matches at 7 bases. CDR1 is SGHRS and CDR2 is YFSETQ in the germline V gene. V lost 2 bases, J lost 1 base, and 2 bases stayed unmatched. The CDR3 consists of 15 residues. CDR3 loop: CASSLIAGNTGELFF. The CDR3 DNA is TGCGCCAGCAGCTTAATAGCGGGGAACACCGGGGAGCTGTTTTTT. Based on the CDR3 plus reference TRBV5-1 and TRBJ2-2, the full variable domain is KAGVTQTPRYLIKTRGQQVTLSCSPISGHRSVSWYQQTPGQGLQFLFEYFSETQRNKGNFPGRFSGRQFSNSRSEMNVSTLELGDSALYLCASSLIAGNTGELFFGEGSRLTVL.

The V gene is TRBV30, the J gene TRBJ1-1, with D unresolved. V lost 3 bases and J lost 1, with 15 bases in between. The CDR3 has 15 residues. Germline V CDR1 and CDR2: GTSNPN, SVGIG (reference sequence). Written as DNA, the CDR3 is TGTGCCTGGAGGGGGTTAGGACTCCAGAACACTGAAGCTTTCTTT. It yields the protein CAWRGLGLQNTEAFF.

This clone was observed once. The chain uses TRBV7-2 and TRBJ1-5; 8 positions match TRBD1. Trimming at V came to 4 bases and at J to 1 base, leaving 6 bases not matched to a gene. The CDR3 spans 16 residues. The germline V gene encodes CDR1 SGHTA and CDR2 FQGNSA. The CDR3: CASSWNGQGSNQPQHF. The CDR3 nucleotides read TGTGCCAGCAGCTGGAACGGACAGGGCAGCAATCAGCCCCAGCATTTT. Filled out from reference TRBV7-2 and TRBJ1-5, the complete variable domain reads GAGVSQSPSNKVTEKGKDVELRCDPISGHTALYWYRQSLGQGLEFLIYFQGNSAPDKSGLPSDRFSAERTGGSVSTLTIQRTQQEDSAVYLCASSWNGQGSNQPQHFGDGTRLSIL.

The chain uses TRBV19 and TRBJ2-7, with a tentative D call TRBD1 (7 bases). This CDR3 contains 12 residues. V shed 5 bases and J shed 6 bases, with 11 bases lying between them. CDR1 is LNHDA and CDR2 is SQIVND in the germline V gene (reference sequence). CDR3 coding DNA: TGTGCCAGTAGTTACCAGGGGGGCGAGCAGTACTTC. This codes for CASSYQGGEQYF.

This chain links TRBV7-9 with TRBJ1-2; D might be TRBD1 (5 bases). V was shortened by 5 bases and J by 4 bases, with 11 bases between the two germline ends. This CDR3 is 13 amino acids long. The germline V gene has CDR1 SEHNR and CDR2 FQNEAQ (reference sequence). CDR3 nucleotide sequence: TGTGCCAGCAGCCTCACCCAGGGCTATGGCTACACCTTC. Translated: CASSLTQGYGYTF.

The V and J genes are TRBV2 and TRBJ2-7, with 8 bases that match TRBD1. In germline, CDR1 is SNHLY, CDR2 FYNNEI. This CDR3 comprises 12 residues. After removal of 8 bases from V and 5 bases from J, the junction contained 5 bases not matched to a gene. The chain's CDR3 is CASLGQVDEQYF. The CDR3 nucleotides are TGTGCCAGCTTGGGACAGGTGGACGAGCAGTACTTC.

The chain uses TRBV21-1 and TRBJ2-7; the table's D call, TRBD2, was not checked against the DNA. TRBV21-1 is shown as a pseudogene. There are 12 residues in the CDR3. CDR3: CASSKELYEQYF. The CDR3 bases are TGTGCCAGCAGCAAAGAACTTTACGAGCAGTACTTC.

The chain combines TRBV5-1 with TRBJ2-2; 7 nucleotides line up with TRBD2. CDR3 length: 15 amino acids. CDR1 and CDR2 (germline): SGHRS, YFSETQ. Losses at the gene ends were 3 bases for V and 5 bases for J; bases not matched to a gene: 7. CDR3 nucleotides: TGCGCCAGCAGCTGGGCTGCTAGCGGAACCGGGGAGCTGTTTTTT. Amino acids: CASSWAASGTGELFF.

The CDR3 protein is CASSNVSGRGNTIYF. The CDR3 coding sequence is TGTGCCAGCAGCAACGTGTCTGGCCGTGGAAACACCATATATTTT. The chain joins TRBV5-4 to TRBJ1-3; no reliable D call. V was pared by 4 bases and J by 3 bases, with 14 bases between. The germline gives CDR1 SGHNT, CDR2 YYREEE (reference sequence). This CDR3 has 15 residues.

Points on this clone: Compared with germline, one end of the junction differs, possibly owing to a read error. The V and J genes are TRBV29-1 and TRBJ1-1; D is undetermined. The CDR3 is 12 amino acids. From germline, CDR1 is SQVTM and CDR2 ANQGSEA. As DNA, the CDR3 is TGCAGCGTAGGTTTAGATGGACTTGAAACTTTCTTT. It is translated as CSVGLDGLETFF.